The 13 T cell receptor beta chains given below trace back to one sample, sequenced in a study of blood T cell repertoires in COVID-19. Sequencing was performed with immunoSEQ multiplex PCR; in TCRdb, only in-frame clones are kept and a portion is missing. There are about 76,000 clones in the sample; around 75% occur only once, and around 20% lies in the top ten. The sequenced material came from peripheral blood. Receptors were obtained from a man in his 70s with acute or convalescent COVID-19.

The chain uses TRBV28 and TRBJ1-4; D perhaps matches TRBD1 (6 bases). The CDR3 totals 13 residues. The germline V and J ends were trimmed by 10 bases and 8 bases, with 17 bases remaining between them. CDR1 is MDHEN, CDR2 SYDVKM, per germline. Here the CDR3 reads CATTWGHREKLFF. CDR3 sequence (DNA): TGTGCCACCACTTGGGGGCATCGAGAAAAACTGTTTTTT.

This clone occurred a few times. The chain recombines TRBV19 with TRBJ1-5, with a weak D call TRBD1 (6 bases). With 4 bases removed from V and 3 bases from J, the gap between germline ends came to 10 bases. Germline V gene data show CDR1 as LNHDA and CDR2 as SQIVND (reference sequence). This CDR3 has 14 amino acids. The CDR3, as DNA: TGTGCCAGTAGTAGCCAGGGGTTCAATCAGCCCCAGCATTTT. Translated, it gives CASSSQGFNQPQHF.

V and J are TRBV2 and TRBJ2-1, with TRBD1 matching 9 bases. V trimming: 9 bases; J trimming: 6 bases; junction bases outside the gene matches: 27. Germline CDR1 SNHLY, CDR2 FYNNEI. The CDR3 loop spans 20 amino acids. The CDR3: CASSGTGSFSWERHSNEQFF. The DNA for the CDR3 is TGTGCCAGTTCCGGGACAGGGTCCTTCTCGTGGGAGCGGCACAGCAATGAGCAGTTCTTC.

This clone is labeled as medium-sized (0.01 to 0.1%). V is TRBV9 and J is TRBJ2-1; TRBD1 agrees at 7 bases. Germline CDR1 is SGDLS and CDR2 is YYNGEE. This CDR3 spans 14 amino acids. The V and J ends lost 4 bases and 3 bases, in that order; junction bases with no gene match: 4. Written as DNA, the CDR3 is TGTGCCAGCAGCTCAGGGACAGTCTACAATGAGCAGTTCTTC. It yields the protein CASSSGTVYNEQFF.

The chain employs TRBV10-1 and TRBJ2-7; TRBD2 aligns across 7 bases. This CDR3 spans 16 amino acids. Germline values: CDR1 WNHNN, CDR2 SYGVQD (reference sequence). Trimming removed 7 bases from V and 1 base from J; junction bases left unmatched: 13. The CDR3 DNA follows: TGCGCCAGCACTTCCCACGGGCAGCGGGAATCCTACGAGCAGTACTTC. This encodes CASTSHGQRESYEQYF.

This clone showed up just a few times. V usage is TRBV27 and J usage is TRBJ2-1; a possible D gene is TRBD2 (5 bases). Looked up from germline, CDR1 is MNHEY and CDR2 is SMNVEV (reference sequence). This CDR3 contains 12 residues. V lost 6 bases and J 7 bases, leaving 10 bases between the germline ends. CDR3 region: CASSLDLNEQFF. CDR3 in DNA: TGTGCCAGCAGCCTGGACTTGAATGAGCAGTTCTTC.

CDR3 sequence reads: CASSDNSFSGNTIYF. As DNA, the CDR3 is TGTGCCAGCTCTGATAACAGTTTCTCTGGAAACACCATATATTTT. The chain recombines TRBV18 with TRBJ1-3, with no clear D. The CDR3 has 15 residues. Trimming stripped 6 bases from V and 0 bases from J, with 12 bases between. Germline CDR1 KGHSH, CDR2 LQKENI.

The CDR3 here is CASSFLLTGNQPQHF. CDR3 DNA sequence: TGTGCCAGCAGTTTCCTCCTAACGGGAAATCAGCCCCAGCATTTT. The V and J genes are TRBV28 and TRBJ1-5; D gene ambiguous. Per germline, CDR1 MDHEN and CDR2 SYDVKM. V lost 3 bases and J lost 4, with 13 bases in between. This CDR3 comprises 15 residues.

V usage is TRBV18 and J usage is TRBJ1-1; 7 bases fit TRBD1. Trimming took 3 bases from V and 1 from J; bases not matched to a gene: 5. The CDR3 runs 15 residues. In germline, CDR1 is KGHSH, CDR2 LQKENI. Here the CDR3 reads CASSPWDSPNTEAFF. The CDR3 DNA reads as TGTGCCAGCTCACCCTGGGACAGCCCGAACACTGAAGCTTTCTTT.

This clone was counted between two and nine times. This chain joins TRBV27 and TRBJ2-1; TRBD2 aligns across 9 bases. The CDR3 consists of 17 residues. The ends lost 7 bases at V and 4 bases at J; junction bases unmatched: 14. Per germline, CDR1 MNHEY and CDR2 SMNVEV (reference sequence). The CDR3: CASKLIGPSGKYNEQFF. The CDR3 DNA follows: TGTGCCAGCAAACTTATAGGGCCTAGCGGGAAGTACAATGAGCAGTTCTTC.

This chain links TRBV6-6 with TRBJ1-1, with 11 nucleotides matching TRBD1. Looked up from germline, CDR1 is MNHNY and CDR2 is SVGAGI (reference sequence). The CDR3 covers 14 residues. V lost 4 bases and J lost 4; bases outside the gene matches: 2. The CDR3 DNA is TGTGCCAGCAGTTCCGGGACAGGGGGCACTGAAGCTTTCTTT. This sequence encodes CASSSGTGGTEAFF.

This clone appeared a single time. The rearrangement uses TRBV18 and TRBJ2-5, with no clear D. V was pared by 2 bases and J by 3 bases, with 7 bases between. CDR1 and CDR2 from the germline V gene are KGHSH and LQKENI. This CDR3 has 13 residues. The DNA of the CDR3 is TGTGCCAGCTCACCATACGGAGAAGAGACCCAGTACTTC. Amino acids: CASSPYGEETQYF.

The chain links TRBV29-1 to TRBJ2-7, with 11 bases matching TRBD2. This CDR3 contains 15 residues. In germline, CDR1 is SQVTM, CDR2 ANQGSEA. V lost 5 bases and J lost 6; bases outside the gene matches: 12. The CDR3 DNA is TGCAGCGTTACCCGTTCGGGACTAGCGGACTCCGAGCAGTACTTC. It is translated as CSVTRSGLADSEQYF.